A selection of T cell receptor beta chains follows, all from one sample in a study of shared clonotypes between healthy human individuals. Repertoires were generated with immunoSEQ multiplex PCR, while TCRdb's copy carries only in-frame clones and drops some. The data hold some 2,400,000 clones, with almost 96% observed a single time. Sequencing was carried out using naive CD4+ T cells sorted from blood. The receptor source for this set is a man between 18 and 29 years old in good health. The CDR3 runs from the conserved cysteine through the conserved F or W. A D gene is named only where the DNA matches it firmly. Only some rows state a clone size, as once, few, many or a class for expanded clones.

clone size	D gene	V gene	J gene	CDR3 DNA	CDR3 protein
.	.	TRBV6-9	TRBJ1-2	TGTGCCAGCGCGGACTCGGGGAGGGCCGTCTCCTTC	CASADSGRAVSF
.	.	TRBV7-3	TRBJ1-1	TGTGCCAGCAGCAACGACAGGATGAACACTGAAGCTTTCTTT	CASSNDRMNTEAFF
.	.	TRBV18	TRBJ2-7	TGTGCCAGCAGCCCAGGGAGTGGCTCCTACGAGCAGTACTTC	CASSPGSGSYEQYF
.	TRBD1	TRBV25-1	TRBJ2-7	TGTGCCAGCAGTGCGCACGGGACAGGGGTCCACGAGCAGTACTTC	CASSAHGTGVHEQYF
.	.	TRBV10-3	TRBJ1-2	TGTGCCATCAGTGACCAGGGACCCTATGGCTACACCTTC	CAISDQGPYGYTF
.	TRBD2	TRBV7-2	TRBJ2-7	TGTGCCAGCACGAGCGGGAACCTTCCCTACGAGCAGTACTTC	CASTSGNLPYEQYF
.	.	TRBV28	TRBJ2-7	TGTGCCAGCATTTCGCGCCCCTCCTACGAGCAGTACTTC	CASISRPSYEQYF
.	.	TRBV25-1	TRBJ2-7	TGTGCCAGCAGTGAATCGGACGGACCCTACGAGCAGTACTTC	CASSESDGPYEQYF
.	.	TRBV9	TRBJ2-1	TGTGCCAGCAGCGTAGCCTGGATGAATGAGCAGTTCTTC	CASSVAWMNEQFF
.	.	TRBV20-1	TRBJ1-2	TGCAGTGCTAGGGGCTCGATGACGAGTACCTTC	CSARGSMTSTF
.	TRBD1	TRBV6-5	TRBJ2-6	TGTGCCAGCAGTCCGGACAGGACTGGGGCCAACGTCCTGACTTTC	CASSPDRTGANVLTF
.	.	TRBV6-5	TRBJ2-7	TGTGCCAGCAGTTACTCCGGGTCAGGGACCTACGAGCAGTACTTC	CASSYSGSGTYEQYF
.	TRBD2	TRBV2	TRBJ2-5	TGTGCCAGCAGTGTTAGGCTAGCGGGAGAGACCCAGTACTTC	CASSVRLAGETQYF
once	TRBD1	TRBV7-9	TRBJ1-1	TGTGCCAGCAGCCCGGGAATCGGGACAGGAAACACTGAAGCTTTCTTT	CASSPGIGTGNTEAFF
once	.	TRBV27	TRBJ2-7	TGTGCCAGCAGTTTATTCCCCGAGTTGGGCGAGCAGTACTTC	CASSLFPELGEQYF
.	.	TRBV7-2	TRBJ2-6	TGTGCCAGCAGCTCGACAGTGCTTGAGGCCAACGTCCTGACTTTC	CASSSTVLEANVLTF
.	.	TRBV12-5	TRBJ2-7	TGTGCTAGTGGTTTGGTGTTGGGGCAGGGGTCGTCCTACGAGCAGTACTTC	CASGLVLGQGSSYEQYF
.	.	TRBV7-2	TRBJ1-3	TGTGCCAGCAGCTTTGGACGGACCTCTGGAAACACCATATATTTT	CASSFGRTSGNTIYF
.	.	TRBV28	TRBJ1-5	TGTGCCAGCAGTCCACAGGGCCTTAGCAATCAGCCCCAGCATTTT	CASSPQGLSNQPQHF
.	.	TRBV18	TRBJ2-3	TGTGCCAGCTCACCAGGGTCGACGCCAGATACGCAGTATTTT	CASSPGSTPDTQYF
.	.	TRBV10-3	TRBJ2-7	TGTGCCATCAGTGGGGCCGGCTCCTACGAGCAGTACTTC	CAISGAGSYEQYF
.	.	TRBV6-5	TRBJ2-1	TGTGCCAGCAGTTACCCCCCGGACAGTTACAATGAGCAGTTCTTC	CASSYPPDSYNEQFF
.	TRBD1	TRBV7-9	TRBJ1-4	TGTGCCAGCAGCCCCGGACAGGCTAATGAAAAACTGTTTTTT	CASSPGQANEKLFF
.	.	TRBV19	TRBJ1-1	TGTGCCAGTGGCGTACTAGGGGGCACTGAAGCTTTCTTT	CASGVLGGTEAFF
.	TRBD1	TRBV2	TRBJ1-4	TGTGCCAGCCGGGACAGGGGGCCCTCAACTAATGAAAAACTGTTTTTT	CASRDRGPSTNEKLFF
.	.	TRBV4-3	TRBJ2-7	TGCGCCAGCAGCCAAGGCGGGGGGCAGGGGGCCCATCTATTCTACGAGCAGTACTTC	CASSQGGGQGAHLFYEQYF
.	.	TRBV30	TRBJ2-1	TGTGCCTGGGACCCCGCCAGAAGCTCCTACAATGAGCAGTTCTTC	CAWDPARSSYNEQFF
.	TRBD1	TRBV9	TRBJ1-1	TGTGCCAGCAGCCGGGACAGGAACACTGAAGCTTTCTTT	CASSRDRNTEAFF
.	.	TRBV19	TRBJ2-7	TGTGCCAGTAGTACCGGGACGGGGACCTACGAGCAGTACTTC	CASSTGTGTYEQYF
.	.	TRBV7-9	TRBJ2-7	TGTGCCAGCAGCAAACGGGACTCAACCTACGAGCAGTACTTC	CASSKRDSTYEQYF
.	.	TRBV19	TRBJ1-5	TGTGCCAGCGGAGTTGGGGGTCTGGGCAATCAGCCCCAGCATTTT	CASGVGGLGNQPQHF
.	.	TRBV10-3	TRBJ1-5	TGTGCCACCTCGACCGGGCTTCCCGGGCCCCAGCATTTT	CATSTGLPGPQHF
.	.	TRBV6-1	TRBJ2-2	TGTGCCAGCAGTGGTCTAGTAACTGTCTCCGGGGAGCTGTTTTTT	CASSGLVTVSGELFF
.	TRBD1	TRBV5-1	TRBJ2-3	TGCGCCAGCAGGGGGACAGGAGGAGCAGATACGCAGTATTTT	CASRGTGGADTQYF
.	.	TRBV28	TRBJ2-3	TGTGCCAGCAGTTTAAGAGGGGGAACAGATACGCAGTATTTT	CASSLRGGTDTQYF
.	.	TRBV9	TRBJ2-3	TGTGCCAGCAGCGTAACCGGGTCAACAGGAGATACGCAGTATTTT	CASSVTGSTGDTQYF
.	.	TRBV5-8	TRBJ2-1	TGTGCCAGCAGCTTGGCGAAGTCTGCTGGTGAGCAGTTCTTC	CASSLAKSAGEQFF
.	.	TRBV11-1	TRBJ1-2	TGTGCCAGCAGCCTCGGGAACTATGGCTACACCTTC	CASSLGNYGYTF
.	.	TRBV19	TRBJ1-2	TGTGCCAGTAGTTTGAACAGGGAAGGATATGGCTACACCTTC	CASSLNREGYGYTF
.	.	TRBV28	TRBJ1-3	TGTGCCAGCAGTTTATTGGAAAACTCTGGAAACACCATATATTTT	CASSLLENSGNTIYF
.	TRBD1	TRBV11-2	TRBJ2-4	TGTGCCAGCAGCTTATGGCCCGGGACAGGGGAGACCAAAAACATTCAGTACTTC	CASSLWPGTGETKNIQYF
.	.	TRBV10-3	TRBJ2-6	TGTGCCATCAGGGGGCAGGAGAGCTCTGGGGCCAACGTCCTGACTTTC	CAIRGQESSGANVLTF
.	.	TRBV19	TRBJ2-7	TGTGCCAGTAGTGTCGGACTATCCGAGCAGTACTTC	CASSVGLSEQYF
.	.	TRBV5-1	TRBJ1-1	TGCGCCAGCAGCTGGGGGACACAAGTGAACACTGAAGCTTTCTTT	CASSWGTQVNTEAFF
once	.	TRBV28	TRBJ1-5	TGTGCCAGCACCCGGCATAGCAATCAGCCCCAGCATTTT	CASTRHSNQPQHF
.	.	TRBV15	TRBJ1-2	TGTGCCACCAGCAGGGACGGCCAAAGTAACTATGGCTACACCTTC	CATSRDGQSNYGYTF
.	.	TRBV2	TRBJ2-1	TGTGCCAGCAGGGCCGGGACTTACTACAATGAGCAGTTCTTC	CASRAGTYYNEQFF
.	.	TRBV18	TRBJ2-7	TGTGCCAGCTCACCGGGACTACAAGGGGGTTACGACGAGCAGTACTTC	CASSPGLQGGYDEQYF
.	.	TRBV28	TRBJ2-7	TGTGCCAGCAGTTTACCGACCCGGGGCGAGCAGTACTTC	CASSLPTRGEQYF
.	.	TRBV6-6	TRBJ1-1	TGTGCCAGCAGTCAGGACCGCCGAGTTGCTTTCTTT	CASSQDRRVAFF
.	.	TRBV18	TRBJ1-5	TGTGCCAGCTCACCACAGGGGACCTCGGGCAATCAGCCCCAGCATTTT	CASSPQGTSGNQPQHF
.	.	TRBV19	TRBJ1-4	TGTGCCAGTAGACCCAGCGACAGTGCAACTAATGAAAAACTGTTTTTT	CASRPSDSATNEKLFF
.	TRBD2	TRBV2	TRBJ2-3	TGTGCCAGCAACTTAGCGGGATTAGATACGCAGTATTTT	CASNLAGLDTQYF
.	TRBD1	TRBV30	TRBJ1-3	TGTGCCTGGAGTGTGAGGACAGGGGCTGGAAACACCATATATTTT	CAWSVRTGAGNTIYF